These T cell receptor beta chains were read from a single sample in a study of a mutant IDH1 vaccine in newly diagnosed glioma. Antigens for these TCRs are unknown. Assay used: immunoSEQ multiplex PCR; TCRdb lists only in-frame clones, some missing. The sample lists some 33,000 clones, roughly 75% occurring once. The specimen was PBMCs, collected from a glioma patient whose treatment included an IDH1 peptide vaccine. The receptor source for this set is a woman between 40 and 55 years old with glioma. CDR3s include the opening cysteine and the closing phenylalanine or tryptophan. Fields, in order: clone size, J gene, D gene, V gene, CDR3 DNA, CDR3 protein. A D gene is named only where the DNA matches it firmly. Rows give clone size only sometimes, using once, few, many, or a class for an expanded clone.

>NA|TRBJ2-7|NA|TRBV9
TGTGCCAGCAGCGTAGATGGCAGGGGTACCGACGAGCAGTACTTC
CASSVDGRGTDEQYF
>NA|TRBJ1-3|TRBD1|TRBV6-1
TGTGCCAGCAGAGGACAGGGCGTATCTGGAAACACCATATATTTT
CASRGQGVSGNTIYF
>few|TRBJ1-1|NA|TRBV5-1
TGCGCCAGCAGCTTCCTAGGACAGTCGGGAGAAGCTTTCTTT
CASSFLGQSGEAFF
>once|TRBJ1-1|TRBD1|TRBV6-4
TGTGCCAGCAGTGTTGGGCCAGGGGGCACTGAAGCTTTCTTT
CASSVGPGGTEAFF
>NA|TRBJ2-1|TRBD2|TRBV6-1
TGTGCCAGCAGTGAAGCTAGCGGGGGGGCCTACAATGAGCAGTTCTTC
CASSEASGGAYNEQFF
>NA|TRBJ1-3|NA|TRBV14
TGTGCCAGCAGCCAAGCTGGGAGGGGAAACACCATATATTTT
CASSQAGRGNTIYF
>NA|TRBJ1-2|NA|TRBV29-1
TGCAGCGTTGAAGATCGGAGGACAACCGGCTATGGCTACACCTTC
CSVEDRRTTGYGYTF
>NA|TRBJ2-1|TRBD2|TRBV25-1
TGTGCCAGCAGTGCGGCGGGGGGGCATGGTGAGCAGTTCTTC
CASSAAGGHGEQFF
>NA|TRBJ2-7|TRBD2|TRBV6-5
TGTGCCACCGAAAGCGGGGGGGCGGAAGACGAGCAGTACTTC
CATESGGAEDEQYF
>NA|TRBJ2-2|TRBD1|TRBV9
TGTGCCAGCAGCGTAGAGACAGGGGGCACCGGGGAGCTGTTTTTT
CASSVETGGTGELFF
>NA|TRBJ2-6|NA|TRBV11-3
TGTGCCAGCAGCTCCCAAGGGAACTCTGGGGCCAACGTCCTGACTTTC
CASSSQGNSGANVLTF
>NA|TRBJ1-2|NA|TRBV9
TGTGCCAGCAGCGTAGGAGGGGTATATGGCTACACCTTC
CASSVGGVYGYTF
>NA|TRBJ1-2|NA|TRBV5-6
TGTGCCAGCACGGACAGAAGTTTATGGTATGGCTACACCTTC
CASTDRSLWYGYTF
>NA|TRBJ1-2|TRBD1|TRBV9
TGTGCCAGCAGCGTCCCGCAGCAGGGGGCTAACTATGGCTACACCTTC
CASSVPQQGANYGYTF
>NA|TRBJ2-5|TRBD1|TRBV7-2
TGTGCCAGCAGCTTAGTAGACAGGGCCCAAGAGACCCAGTACTTC
CASSLVDRAQETQYF
>few|TRBJ2-2|TRBD1|TRBV6-1
TGTGCCAGCAGTGAAGGGACAGGGGCCGGGGAGCTGTTTTTT
CASSEGTGAGELFF
>NA|TRBJ2-1|TRBD1|TRBV5-6
TGTGCCAGCAGCTATGACAGGGTATACGGCAATGAGCAGTTCTTC
CASSYDRVYGNEQFF
>NA|TRBJ2-1|NA|TRBV7-8
TGTGCCAGCAGTCCTGGGGGAGCCGGTTACAATGAGCAGTTCTTC
CASSPGGAGYNEQFF
>NA|TRBJ2-3|TRBD2|TRBV10-1
TGCGCCAGCAGAAGGACTAGCGGGGACACAGATACGCAGTATTTT
CASRRTSGDTDTQYF
>NA|TRBJ2-1|NA|TRBV7-9
TGTGCCAGCAGCAGCCTGTACGCCTACAATGAGCAGTTCTTC
CASSSLYAYNEQFF
>few|TRBJ1-5|NA|TRBV6-6
TGTGCCAGCAGTAACCCGGAAGCCTCCAATCAGCCCCAGCATTTT
CASSNPEASNQPQHF
>NA|TRBJ2-7|NA|TRBV6-1
TGTGCCAGCAGTGAAGGGGCAGGGCAGGCCTACGAGCAGTACTTC
CASSEGAGQAYEQYF
>NA|TRBJ2-1|NA|TRBV13
TGTGCCAGCAGCTTAGGGGGACGGAACGAGCAGTTCTTC
CASSLGGRNEQFF
>NA|TRBJ2-7|NA|TRBV2
TGTGCCAGCAGTGGGGCAGGGTACTACGAGCAGTACTTC
CASSGAGYYEQYF
>few|TRBJ1-6|NA|TRBV27
TGTGCCAGCAGTAGTACCCAGGTTGGGTCGTCACCCCTCCACTTT
CASSSTQVGSSPLHF
>NA|TRBJ1-1|TRBD1|TRBV29-1
TGCAGCGTTGATCAGGGACAGGGGGTAAAAGCTTTCTTT
CSVDQGQGVKAFF
>NA|TRBJ1-3|NA|TRBV7-9
TGTGCCAGCAGCGCCGAGAGCTATAGGCCCTCTGGAAACACCATATATTTT
CASSAESYRPSGNTIYF
>NA|TRBJ2-1|NA|TRBV13
TGTGCCAGCAGCTTAGGACGGGGATGGGAGCAGTTCTTC
CASSLGRGWEQFF
>once|TRBJ2-1|TRBD2|TRBV2
TGTGCCAGCAGTGAATATAGCGGGGCGAGCTCCTACAATGAGCAGTTCTTC
CASSEYSGASSYNEQFF
>NA|TRBJ2-3|NA|TRBV5-1
TGCGCCAGCAGCCTACGCACAGATACGCAGTATTTT
CASSLRTDTQYF